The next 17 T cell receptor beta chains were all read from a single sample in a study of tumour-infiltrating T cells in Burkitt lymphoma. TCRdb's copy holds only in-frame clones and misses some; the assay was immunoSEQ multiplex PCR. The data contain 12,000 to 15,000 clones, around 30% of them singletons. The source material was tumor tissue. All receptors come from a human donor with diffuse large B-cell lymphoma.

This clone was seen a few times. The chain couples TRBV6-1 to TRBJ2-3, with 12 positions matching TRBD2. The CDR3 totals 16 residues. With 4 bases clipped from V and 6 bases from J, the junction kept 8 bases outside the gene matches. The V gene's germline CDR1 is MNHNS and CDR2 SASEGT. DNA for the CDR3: TGTGCCAGCAGTGCATCACTAGCGGGAGGAACGGATACGCAGTATTTT. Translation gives CASSASLAGGTDTQYF.

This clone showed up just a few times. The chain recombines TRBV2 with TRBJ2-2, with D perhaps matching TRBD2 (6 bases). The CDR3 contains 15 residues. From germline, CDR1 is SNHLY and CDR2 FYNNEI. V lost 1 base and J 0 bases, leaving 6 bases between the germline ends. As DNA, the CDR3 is TGTGCCAGCAGTGAAGGGACTACGAACACCGGGGAGCTGTTTTTT. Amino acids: CASSEGTTNTGELFF.

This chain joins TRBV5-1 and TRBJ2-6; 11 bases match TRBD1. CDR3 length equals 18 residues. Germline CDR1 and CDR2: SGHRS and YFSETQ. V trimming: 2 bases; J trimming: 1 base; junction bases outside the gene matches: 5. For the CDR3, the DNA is TGCGCCAGCAGCTTCTGGACAGGGGGCGGGTCTGGGGCCAACGTCCTGACTTTC. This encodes CASSFWTGGGSGANVLTF.

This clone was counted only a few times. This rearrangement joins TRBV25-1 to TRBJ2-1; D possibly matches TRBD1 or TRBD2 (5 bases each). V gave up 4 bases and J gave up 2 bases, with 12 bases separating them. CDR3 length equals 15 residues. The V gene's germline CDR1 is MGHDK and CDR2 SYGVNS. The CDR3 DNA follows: TGTGCCAGCAGTGCTTGGGGGTCCACCTACAATGAGCAGTTCTTC. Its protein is CASSAWGSTYNEQFF.

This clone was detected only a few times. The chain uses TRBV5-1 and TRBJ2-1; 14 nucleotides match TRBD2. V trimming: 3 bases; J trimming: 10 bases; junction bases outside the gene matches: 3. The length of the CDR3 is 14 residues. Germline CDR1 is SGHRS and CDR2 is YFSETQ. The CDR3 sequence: CASSSGLAGVEQFF. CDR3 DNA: TGCGCCAGCAGCTCGGGACTAGCGGGAGTCGAGCAGTTCTTC.

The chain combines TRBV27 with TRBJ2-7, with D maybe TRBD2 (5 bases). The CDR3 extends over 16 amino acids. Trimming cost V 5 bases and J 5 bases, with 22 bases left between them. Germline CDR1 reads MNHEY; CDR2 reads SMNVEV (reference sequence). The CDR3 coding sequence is TGTGCCAGCAGTCTGTCTCCCGGGAATCGTAAGGACGAGCAGTACTTC. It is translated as CASSLSPGNRKDEQYF.

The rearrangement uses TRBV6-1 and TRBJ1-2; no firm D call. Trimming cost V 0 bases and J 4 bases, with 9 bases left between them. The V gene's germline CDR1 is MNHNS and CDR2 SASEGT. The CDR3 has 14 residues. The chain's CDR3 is CASSEAGGPYGYTF. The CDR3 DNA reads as TGTGCCAGCAGTGAAGCAGGCGGGCCCTATGGCTACACCTTC.

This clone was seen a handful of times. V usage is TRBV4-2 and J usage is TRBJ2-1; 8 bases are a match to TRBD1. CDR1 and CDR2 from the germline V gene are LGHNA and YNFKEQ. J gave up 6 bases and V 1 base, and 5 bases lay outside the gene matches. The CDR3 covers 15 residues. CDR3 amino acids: CASSQGQGKLNEQFF. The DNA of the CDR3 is TGTGCCAGCAGCCAAGGACAGGGGAAACTCAATGAGCAGTTCTTC.

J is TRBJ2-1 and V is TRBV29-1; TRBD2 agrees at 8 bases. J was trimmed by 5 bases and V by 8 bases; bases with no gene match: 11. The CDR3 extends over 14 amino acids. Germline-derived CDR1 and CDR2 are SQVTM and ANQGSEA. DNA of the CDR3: TGCAGCACTTTTCCGGGACTAGGGCACAATGAGCAGTTCTTC. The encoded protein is CSTFPGLGHNEQFF.

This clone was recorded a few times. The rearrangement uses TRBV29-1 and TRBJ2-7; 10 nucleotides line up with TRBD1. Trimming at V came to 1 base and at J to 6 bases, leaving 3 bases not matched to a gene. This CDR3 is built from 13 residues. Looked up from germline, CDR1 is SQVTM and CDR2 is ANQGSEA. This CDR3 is CSVEGQGALEQYF. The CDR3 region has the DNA TGCAGCGTTGAAGGACAGGGGGCACTCGAGCAGTACTTC.

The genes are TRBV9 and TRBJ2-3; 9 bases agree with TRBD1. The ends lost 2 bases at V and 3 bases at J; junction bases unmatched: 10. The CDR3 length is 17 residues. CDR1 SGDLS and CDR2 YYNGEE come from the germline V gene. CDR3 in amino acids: CASSVPRGGQGTDTQYF. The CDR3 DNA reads TGTGCCAGCAGCGTGCCCCGGGGAGGACAGGGGACAGATACGCAGTATTTT.

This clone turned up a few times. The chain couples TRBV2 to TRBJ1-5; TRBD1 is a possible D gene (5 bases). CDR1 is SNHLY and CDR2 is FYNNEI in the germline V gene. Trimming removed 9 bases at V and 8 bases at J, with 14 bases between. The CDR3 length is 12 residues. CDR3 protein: CASTRDWEPQHF. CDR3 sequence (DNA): TGTGCCAGTACCAGGGATTGGGAGCCCCAGCATTTT.

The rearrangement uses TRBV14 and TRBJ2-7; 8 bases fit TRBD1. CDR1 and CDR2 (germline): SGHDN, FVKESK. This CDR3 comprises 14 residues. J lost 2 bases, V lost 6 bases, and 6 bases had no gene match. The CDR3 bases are TGTGCCAGCAGAAAGACAGGGGCGACCTACGAGCAGTACTTC. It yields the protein CASRKTGATYEQYF.

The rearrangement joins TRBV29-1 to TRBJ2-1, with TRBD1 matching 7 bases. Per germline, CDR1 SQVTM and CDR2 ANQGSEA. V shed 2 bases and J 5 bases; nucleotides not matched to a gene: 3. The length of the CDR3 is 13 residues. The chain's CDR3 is CSVERTGNNEQFF. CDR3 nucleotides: TGCAGCGTTGAAAGGACAGGAAACAATGAGCAGTTCTTC.

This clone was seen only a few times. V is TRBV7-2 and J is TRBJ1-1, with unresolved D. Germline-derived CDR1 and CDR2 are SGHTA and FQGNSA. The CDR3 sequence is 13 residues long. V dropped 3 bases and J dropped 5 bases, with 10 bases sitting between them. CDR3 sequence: CASSLGQETEAFF. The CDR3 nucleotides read TGTGCCAGCAGCTTGGGTCAAGAGACTGAAGCTTTCTTT.

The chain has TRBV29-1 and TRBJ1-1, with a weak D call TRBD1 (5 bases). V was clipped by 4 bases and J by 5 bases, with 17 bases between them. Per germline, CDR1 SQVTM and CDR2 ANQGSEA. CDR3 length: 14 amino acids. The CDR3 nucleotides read TGCAGCGTTGCAACCCTGGGGGGGGATACTGAAGCTTTCTTT. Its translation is CSVATLGGDTEAFF.

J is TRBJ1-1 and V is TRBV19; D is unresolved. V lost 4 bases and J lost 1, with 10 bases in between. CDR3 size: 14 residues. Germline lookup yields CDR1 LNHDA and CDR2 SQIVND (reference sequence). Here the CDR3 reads CASSTEAGNTEAFF. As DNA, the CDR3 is TGTGCCAGTAGTACCGAAGCAGGGAACACTGAAGCTTTCTTT.